This entry lists 23 T cell receptor beta chains sequenced from one sample in a study of cytomegalovirus exposure and HLA in healthy donors. 13 Jbeta primers and 60 Vbeta primers were used for the PCR. Data came from immunoSEQ multiplex PCR; TCRdb stores just in-frame clones and leaves some out. The sample lists 150,000 to 200,000 clones, around 87% occurring once. The sequenced sample was PBMCs. Source of these receptors: a woman under 30 in good health and CMV-seronegative.

The rearrangement links TRBV4-2 to TRBJ2-4; TRBD2 agrees at 9 bases. The CDR3 consists of 19 residues. Germline lookup yields CDR1 LGHNA and CDR2 YNFKEQ. The J segment lost 9 bases and the V segment lost 1 base, leaving 19 bases of the junction unmatched. CDR3 nucleotides: TGTGCCAGCAGCCAAGTGATCCAAGGGCTAGCGGGAAGTTCAGGCATTCAGTACTTC. Its protein product is CASSQVIQGLAGSSGIQYF.

J is TRBJ2-1 and V is TRBV27, with 7 bases aligning to TRBD2. Unmatched junction bases numbered 14, after V lost 6 bases and J lost 0 bases. The V gene's germline CDR1 is MNHEY and CDR2 SMNVEV (reference sequence). The CDR3 has 18 residues. This chain's CDR3 is CASSPERDFGSSYNEQFF. CDR3 DNA: TGTGCCAGCAGCCCGGAGCGGGACTTTGGGAGCTCCTACAATGAGCAGTTCTTC.

The chain links TRBV7-6 to TRBJ2-7; TRBD2 matches 11 bases. V lost 5 bases, J lost 1 base, and 4 bases stayed unmatched. The germline V gene encodes CDR1 SGHVS and CDR2 FNYEAQ. This CDR3 is 15 amino acids long. CDR3 DNA: TGTGCCAGCAGCCCAATAGCGGGAGGGTCCTACGAGCAGTACTTC. It specifies CASSPIAGGSYEQYF. The variable domain in full, completed from reference TRBV7-6 and TRBJ2-7, reads GAGVSQSPRYKVTKRGQDVALRCDPISGHVSLYWYRQALGQGPEFLTYFNYEAQQDKSGLPNDRFSAERPEGSISTLTIQRTEQRDSAMYRCASSPIAGGSYEQYFGPGTRLTVT.

CDR3: CASSYFPGNEQFF. Here the CDR3 DNA reads TGTGCCAGCAGTTACTTTCCGGGGAATGAGCAGTTCTTC. The gene calls are TRBV6-5 and TRBJ2-1; tentative D call: TRBD2 (5 bases). Trimming cost V 1 base and J 7 bases, with 8 bases left between them. Germline V gives CDR1 MNHEY, CDR2 SVGAGI. There are 13 residues in the CDR3.

The chain combines TRBV6-5 with TRBJ2-7, with a tentative D call TRBD2 (5 bases). There are 13 residues in the CDR3. From germline, CDR1 is MNHEY and CDR2 SVGAGI. V was cut by 6 bases and J by 2 bases, with 11 bases left in between. For the CDR3, the DNA is TGTGCCAGCAGGGACTCATCCCCCTACGAGCAGTACTTC. Translating gives CASRDSSPYEQYF.

The CDR3 sequence is CASSPTSGRAENTGTQYF. Written as DNA, the CDR3 is TGTGCCAGCTCACCAACTAGCGGGAGGGCCGAAAATACCGGGACCCAGTACTTC. The V call is TRBV18, the J call TRBJ2-5, with TRBD2 matching 13 bases. The junction had 13 bases not matched to a gene; V was cut back by 2 bases and J by 7 bases. The CDR3 is made up of 18 amino acids. Germline-derived CDR1 and CDR2 are KGHSH and LQKENI.

The chain is built from TRBV10-3 and TRBJ2-2; D gene uncertain. The CDR3 totals 15 residues. The germline gives CDR1 ENHRY, CDR2 SYGVKD. V was cut by 2 bases and J by 2 bases, with 9 bases left in between. The CDR3 loop is CAISELTGNTGELFF. CDR3 nucleotides: TGTGCCATCAGTGAGCTCACGGGTAACACCGGGGAGCTGTTTTTT.

Points on this clone: At the DNA level, this CDR3 is encoded by other sequences in the same sample as well. The chain uses TRBV9 and TRBJ2-3, with D tentatively TRBD2 (5 bases). The V end was cut by 2 bases, the J end by 4 bases, with 5 bases between. The CDR3 runs to 12 residues. CDR1 and CDR2 from the germline V gene are SGDLS and YYNGEE. CDR3 amino acids: CASSVSADTQYF. The CDR3 DNA follows: TGTGCCAGCAGCGTTAGCGCAGATACGCAGTATTTT.

This chain links TRBV19 with TRBJ2-7, with TRBD1 matching over 9 bases. This CDR3 has 15 residues. Germline loops: CDR1 LNHDA, CDR2 SQIVND (reference sequence). The trim removed 3 bases at V and 2 bases at J, leaving 5 bases unmatched. CDR3 coding DNA: TGTGCCAGTAGTATGGGGACAGGGCCGACCTACGAGCAGTACTTC. As protein: CASSMGTGPTYEQYF.

V is TRBV5-5 and J is TRBJ1-3, with TRBD1 as a possible D gene (6 bases). The V gene lost 2 bases and the J gene lost 7 bases, with 10 bases spanning the gap. The CDR3 length is 13 residues. Germline V lookup: CDR1 SGHKS, CDR2 YYEKEE (reference sequence). In DNA form, the CDR3 reads TGTGCCAGCAGCTTCGGGACAACGAACACCATATATTTT. This codes for CASSFGTTNTIYF.

The chain carries TRBV5-8 and TRBJ1-4; tentatively, D is TRBD1 (5 bases). The CDR3 sequence is 15 residues long. V lost 3 bases, J lost 6 bases, and 15 bases lay in between. From germline, CDR1 is SGHTS and CDR2 YDEGEE. As DNA, the CDR3 is TGTGCCAGCAGCTCGGGGGGGAGGACCCATGAAAAACTGTTTTTT. It specifies CASSSGGRTHEKLFF.

The chain couples TRBV2 to TRBJ2-7, with D maybe TRBD2 (5 bases). This CDR3 has 10 amino acids. V shed 8 bases and J shed 7 bases, with 9 bases lying between them. From germline, CDR1 is SNHLY and CDR2 FYNNEI. Here the CDR3 DNA reads TGTGCCAGCGGCGGGTGGGAGCAGTACTTC. Translating gives CASGGWEQYF.

The V and J genes are TRBV2 and TRBJ2-1; 9 bases match TRBD1. The germline gives CDR1 SNHLY, CDR2 FYNNEI. The CDR3 is made up of 10 amino acids. Trimming removed 8 bases from V and 12 bases from J; junction bases left unmatched: 2. CDR3 bases: TGTGCCAGCGGGGGACAGGGGCAGTTCTTC. This sequence encodes CASGGQGQFF.

The chain employs TRBV19 and TRBJ1-5; a weak D match, TRBD1 (6 bases). The germline CDR1 and CDR2 sequences are LNHDA and SQIVND (reference sequence). V dropped 2 bases and J dropped 5 bases, with 19 bases sitting between them. The CDR3 length is 17 residues. The CDR3 spells CASSITGGLSLYQPQHF. CDR3 DNA sequence: TGTGCCAGTAGTATAACGGGGGGCCTCAGCTTATATCAGCCCCAGCATTTT.

This clone was seen just once. The rearrangement uses TRBV12-5 and TRBJ1-3; TRBD1 agrees at 7 bases. V trimming: 4 bases; J trimming: 1 base; junction bases outside the gene matches: 10. Germline values: CDR1 LGHNT, CDR2 FRNRAP. The CDR3 runs 17 residues. In DNA, the CDR3 is TGTGCTAGTGGTTCGCCCGGGACAGAGGGGTCTGGAAACACCATATATTTT. Its translation is CASGSPGTEGSGNTIYF.

The rearrangement uses TRBV29-1 and TRBJ1-5; 8 bases match TRBD1. V was pared by 6 bases and J by 6 bases, with 19 bases of the junction left unmatched. Germline-derived CDR1 and CDR2 are SQVTM and ANQGSEA. The CDR3 extends over 17 amino acids. The CDR3 nucleotides read TGCAGCGTCCAAAACGCGACAGGGGCCTTATTGACTCAGCCCCAGCATTTT. Translation gives CSVQNATGALLTQPQHF.

The chain links TRBV7-9 to TRBJ1-2; D gene unclear. CDR1 SEHNR and CDR2 FQNEAQ come from the germline V gene (reference sequence). Trimming removed 5 bases at V and 0 bases at J, with 7 bases between. The CDR3 is 13 amino acids. The CDR3 bases are TGTGCCAGCAGCCATATAGCTAACTATGGCTACACCTTC. Its translation: CASSHIANYGYTF.

The J gene is TRBJ2-5, the V gene TRBV27, with TRBD1 matching over 9 bases. This CDR3 is built from 17 residues. V lost 5 bases, J lost 2 bases, and 12 bases stayed unmatched. Germline-derived CDR1 and CDR2 are MNHEY and SMNVEV (reference sequence). Here the CDR3 DNA reads TGTGCCAGCAGTCCCCGGGACAGGGTTTGGACTCAAGAGACCCAGTACTTC. It codes for CASSPRDRVWTQETQYF.

This rearrangement joins TRBV4-1 to TRBJ1-2; 10 positions match TRBD1. Trimming cost V 5 bases and J 5 bases; bases outside gene matches: 5. Germline CDR1 is MGHRA and CDR2 is YSYEKL. This CDR3 is 14 amino acids long. CDR3 protein: CASSSGTGVYGYTF. The CDR3, as DNA: TGCGCCAGCAGCTCAGGGACAGGGGTTTATGGCTACACCTTC.

V is TRBV7-2 and J is TRBJ2-1; TRBD2 agrees at 13 bases. After removal of 3 bases from V and 5 bases from J, the junction contained 4 bases not matched to a gene. The germline V gene has CDR1 SGHTA and CDR2 FQGNSA. The CDR3 totals 16 residues. The DNA for the CDR3 is TGTGCCAGCAGCTTCAGGACTAGCGGGGGACACAATGAGCAGTTCTTC. Translation gives CASSFRTSGGHNEQFF.

This chain connects TRBV13 to TRBJ2-1; D might be TRBD1 (5 bases). The CDR3 covers 16 residues. V lost 1 base, J lost 6 bases, and 16 bases lay in between. Germline lookup yields CDR1 PRHDT and CDR2 FYEKMQ (reference sequence). The CDR3 DNA is TGTGCCAGCAGCTTAGAGGACATCCCCAATCCCAATGAGCAGTTCTTC. It specifies CASSLEDIPNPNEQFF.

In the case of this clone: One end of the junction fails to match germline, which may point to a read error. The chain couples TRBV7-9 to TRBJ1-2, with a tentative D call TRBD1 (5 bases). CDR3 length: 13 amino acids. CDR1 SEHNR and CDR2 FQNEAQ come from the germline V gene (reference sequence). The CDR3: CSSSSTGAASYTF. The CDR3, as DNA: TGTTCCAGCAGCTCAACAGGAGCCGCGAGCTACACCTTC.

The chain links TRBV19 to TRBJ1-5; D remains ambiguous. The ends were cut back, 5 bases at V and 5 bases at J, with 16 bases in the middle. The CDR3 length is 15 residues. Germline values: CDR1 LNHDA, CDR2 SQIVND (reference sequence). CDR3 sequence (DNA): TGTGCCAGTAGTCCGAACGGAGGGATCCATCAGCCCCAGCATTTT. Amino acid sequence: CASSPNGGIHQPQHF. Full variable domain (missing parts from reference TRBV19 and TRBJ1-5): DGGITQSPKYLFRKEGQNVTLSCEQNLNHDAMYWYRQDPGQGLRLIYYSQIVNDFQKGDIAEGYSVSREKKESFPLTVTSAQKNPTAFYLCASSPNGGIHQPQHFGDGTRLSIL.